A single sample is the source of the 18 T cell receptor beta chains below, sequenced in a study of blood T cell repertoires in COVID-19 (dated by TCRdb to the early 2020s). Receptor libraries were prepared by the immunoSEQ multiplex PCR assay. The table comes from immuneACCESS by way of TCRdb, which keeps in-frame sequences with V and J called. Part of the clones is missing from these tables; in studies checked, under half for an unresolved V gene and the rest for unknown reasons. This sample comprises approximately 210,000 clones, roughly 86% of them detected only once. Together, the top ten hold approximately 8.1% of the sample. Sequencing was done on a sample of peripheral blood. Source of these receptors: a woman aged 45-65 years with active or convalescent COVID-19.

This chain links TRBV6-1 with TRBJ2-7; tentative D call: TRBD1 (6 bases). Germline assignment: CDR1 MNHNS and CDR2 SASEGT. V lost 0 bases to trimming and J lost 2 bases, with 14 bases between them. The CDR3 consists of 16 residues. As DNA, the CDR3 is TGTGCCAGCAGTGAAGCCGTTCAGGGGATACCCTACGAGCAGTACTTC. Protein: CASSEAVQGIPYEQYF.

This chain connects TRBV18 to TRBJ1-2, with 9 bases matching TRBD1. The CDR3 sequence is 17 residues long. Germline V gene lookup returns CDR1 KGHSH and CDR2 LQKENI. After removal of 2 bases from V and 4 bases from J, the junction contained 11 bases not matched to a gene. This CDR3 is CASSPMGQGLFVYGYTF. DNA of the CDR3: TGTGCCAGCTCACCAATGGGACAGGGACTGTTCGTCTATGGCTACACCTTC.

This chain connects TRBV7-9 to TRBJ2-5; D not resolved. Trimming took 3 bases from V and 3 from J, leaving 8 bases between them. Germline assignment: CDR1 SEHNR and CDR2 FQNEAQ (reference sequence). CDR3 size: 13 residues. The CDR3, as DNA: TGTGCCAGCAGCTTCCCCCCCAAAGAGACCCAGTACTTC. Protein product: CASSFPPKETQYF.

This clone was found a few times. This chain connects TRBV7-8 to TRBJ1-5; perhaps TRBD1 as D (6 bases). There are 14 residues in the CDR3. V lost 4 bases and J lost 3, with 10 bases in between. Germline V gene data show CDR1 as SGHVS and CDR2 as FQNEAQ. The CDR3: CASSSGGLNQPQHF. For the CDR3, the DNA is TGTGCCAGCAGCTCGGGGGGCCTCAATCAGCCCCAGCATTTT.

This chain links TRBV7-8 with TRBJ2-1, with D possibly being TRBD1 (6 bases). This CDR3 contains 16 residues. V was shortened by 5 bases and J by 0 bases, with 14 bases between the two germline ends. Germline-derived CDR1 and CDR2 are SGHVS and FQNEAQ. In nucleotides, the CDR3 is TGTGCCAGCAGCCGCACAGGGACATCCTCCTACAATGAGCAGTTCTTC. Protein sequence: CASSRTGTSSYNEQFF.

The chain couples TRBV3-1 (or the pseudogene TRBV3-2) to TRBJ2-1; D perhaps matches TRBD2 (5 bases). V was clipped by 2 bases and J by 8 bases, with 10 bases between them. CDR1 is LGHDT, CDR2 YNNKEL, per germline (reference sequence). The CDR3 is made up of 13 amino acids. The CDR3 nucleotides are TGTGCCAGCAGCCAACAACCGGGATATGAGCAGTTCTTC. Protein: CASSQQPGYEQFF.

The rearrangement uses TRBV19 and TRBJ1-2; no reliable D call. The germline V gene encodes CDR1 LNHDA and CDR2 SQIVND (reference sequence). This CDR3 is built from 12 residues. Deletions cut 5 bases from V and 8 bases from J, with 12 bases between. The CDR3 loop is CASSSAARGYTF. The CDR3 nucleotides are TGTGCCAGTAGTTCAGCTGCCAGGGGCTACACCTTC.

V gene TRBV12-5 combines with J gene TRBJ1-5, with TRBD1 matching over 8 bases. V was pared by 0 bases and J by 4 bases, with 8 bases of the junction left unmatched. In germline, CDR1 is LGHNT, CDR2 FRNRAP. This CDR3 region has 17 residues. Written as DNA, the CDR3 is TGTGCTAGTGGTTTGGTACTTGGACAGGGTGGAAATCAGCCCCAGCATTTT. This codes for CASGLVLGQGGNQPQHF.

The count of this clone is one. The gene calls are TRBV27 and TRBJ1-5, with a weak D call TRBD1 (5 bases). This CDR3 comprises 13 residues. The V end was cut by 1 base, the J end by 8 bases, with 9 bases between. In germline, CDR1 is MNHEY, CDR2 SMNVEV (reference sequence). The CDR3 coding sequence is TGTGCCAGCAGTTTATACTTCAGGGAGCCCCAGCATTTT. It is translated as CASSLYFREPQHF.

The chain recombines TRBV12-3 or TRBV12-4 with TRBJ1-2, with TRBD1 identical over 7 bases. The V segment lost 5 bases and the J segment 8 bases; nucleotides outside the gene matches: 8. The CDR3 has 13 residues. The CDR3, as DNA: TGTGCCAGCAGTCTGACAGGGTCTTACGGCTACACCTTC. This translates into CASSLTGSYGYTF.

This chain uses TRBV24-1 with TRBJ1-5, with 8 bases matching TRBD1. The V gene end was trimmed by 6 bases and the J gene end by 2 bases; junction bases not matched to a gene: 5. The CDR3 runs 15 residues. CDR1 is KGHDR, CDR2 SFDVKD, per germline. The CDR3 DNA reads TGTGCCACCAGTCCCGGGACAGGAGGCAATCAGCCCCAGCATTTT. It translates to CATSPGTGGNQPQHF.

The genes are TRBV29-1 and TRBJ2-3; 9 bases are shared with TRBD1. From germline, CDR1 is SQVTM and CDR2 ANQGSEA. The CDR3 covers 15 residues. The junction had 11 bases not matched to a gene; V was cut back by 6 bases and J by 4 bases. The CDR3: CSVQGGTGPPDTQYF. CDR3 sequence (DNA): TGCAGCGTCCAAGGGGGGACAGGGCCTCCAGATACGCAGTATTTT.

The CDR3 nucleotides are TGTGCCAGCAGTCTAGGGACAGGGAAGGACTACGAGCAGTACTTC. Its protein product is CASSLGTGKDYEQYF. The chain employs TRBV27 and TRBJ2-7; the match to TRBD1 covers 9 bases. Germline loops: CDR1 MNHEY, CDR2 SMNVEV (reference sequence). This CDR3 has 15 residues. After removal of 5 bases from V and 3 bases from J, the junction contained 8 bases not matched to a gene.

Written as DNA, the CDR3 is TGTGCCAGCAGCCAAGTCGGTCAGCCCCAGCATTTT. It encodes CASSQVGQPQHF. The chain couples TRBV3-1 (or the pseudogene TRBV3-2) to TRBJ1-5; D is unresolved. The CDR3 sequence is 12 residues long. Trimming removed 1 base at V and 6 bases at J, with 4 bases between. Germline assignment: CDR1 LGHDT and CDR2 YNNKEL (reference sequence).

The chain uses TRBV19 and TRBJ2-3; tentative D call: TRBD1 (6 bases). This CDR3 has 13 amino acids. In germline, CDR1 is LNHDA, CDR2 SQIVND (reference sequence). V lost 5 bases and J 7 bases, leaving 13 bases between the germline ends. CDR3 protein: CASSGRGYNTQYF. The CDR3 coding sequence is TGTGCCAGTAGTGGCAGGGGTTATAATACGCAGTATTTT.

This clone was seen a handful of times. The rearrangement uses TRBV6-5 and TRBJ1-1; TRBD1 matches at 7 bases. The CDR3 contains 14 residues. V shed 2 bases, J shed 7 bases, and the junction held 7 bases outside the gene matches. CDR1 MNHEY and CDR2 SVGAGI come from the germline V gene. In DNA form, the CDR3 reads TGTGCCAGCAGTTACGGATGGGGACAGCTTGAAGCTTTCTTT. Its protein is CASSYGWGQLEAFF.

This clone was seen many times. The chain uses TRBV3-1 (or the pseudogene TRBV3-2) and TRBJ2-7, with D perhaps TRBD2 (5 bases). The CDR3 length is 12 residues. CDR1 is LGHDT and CDR2 is YNNKEL in the germline V gene (reference sequence). Trimming stripped 5 bases from V and 2 bases from J, with 7 bases between. This chain's CDR3 is CASSAGTYEQYF. CDR3 DNA sequence: TGTGCCAGCAGCGCCGGGACCTACGAGCAGTACTTC.

The chain links TRBV3-1 (or the pseudogene TRBV3-2) to TRBJ2-7, with 8 bases identical to TRBD2. The CDR3 has 17 amino acids. Germline CDR1 is LGHDT and CDR2 is YNNKEL (reference sequence). The V gene end was trimmed by 2 bases and the J gene end by 2 bases; junction bases not matched to a gene: 11. CDR3: CASSQPTGGGKAYEQYF. The DNA for the CDR3 is TGTGCCAGCAGCCAACCCACGGGGGGGGGTAAGGCCTACGAGCAGTACTTC.